Shown below are 17 T cell receptor beta chains from a single sample sequenced in a study of blood T cell repertoires in COVID-19. Profiling relied on immunoSEQ multiplex PCR, and the TCRdb table lists in-frame clones only, not all of them. The profile covers around 140,000 clones, with 75% to 90% appearing a single time and 3% to 4.5% taken by the ten largest. Sample: peripheral blood. These TCRs come from a man aged 65-85 years who had recovered from COVID-19.

The chain couples TRBV4-3 to TRBJ2-3; the D gene is possibly TRBD2 (5 bases). From germline, CDR1 is LGHNA and CDR2 YSLEER. The CDR3 consists of 13 residues. V gave up 4 bases and J gave up 5 bases, with 10 bases separating them. The CDR3 nucleotides are TGCGCCAGCAGCCCAGCTGAGGGAGATACGCAGTATTTT. Translating it yields CASSPAEGDTQYF.

In DNA, the CDR3 is TGCAGTGCTAGTGAATTAGCGACCAGCGTATACAATGAGCAGTTCTTC. This gives the protein CSASELATSVYNEQFF. The J gene is TRBJ2-1, the V gene TRBV20-1, with a tentative D call TRBD2 (5 bases). The V end lost 3 bases, the J end lost 4 bases, and 19 bases lay between the germline ends. This CDR3 is 16 amino acids long. From germline, CDR1 is DFQATT and CDR2 SNEGSKA (reference sequence).

On this clone itself: The same CDR3 also results from other DNA sequences found in this sample. The chain carries TRBV27 and TRBJ2-4, with 15 bases aligning to TRBD2. The J segment lost 8 bases and the V segment lost 6 bases, leaving 14 bases of the junction unmatched. The CDR3 has 18 residues. Germline lookup yields CDR1 MNHEY and CDR2 SMNVEV (reference sequence). The CDR3 DNA reads as TGTGCCAGCAGCTCGGGACTAGCGGGAGGTTCCCGAGATTACATTCAGTACTTC. Encoded protein: CASSSGLAGGSRDYIQYF.

The chain joins TRBV27 to TRBJ2-1; 7 positions agree with TRBD1. The CDR3 extends over 19 amino acids. The germline CDR1 and CDR2 sequences are MNHEY and SMNVEV (reference sequence). After removal of 5 bases from V and 5 bases from J, the junction contained 21 bases not matched to a gene. CDR3 nucleotides: TGTGCCAGCAGTAACATCCTTTCCAACAGGGGCCCGCCCCACAATGAGCAGTTCTTC. Residues: CASSNILSNRGPPHNEQFF.

This clone was picked up one time. The rearrangement uses TRBV7-6 and TRBJ2-3; D remains ambiguous. The CDR3 length is 14 residues. Germline V gene sequence: CDR1 SGHVS, CDR2 FNYEAQ. V lost 10 bases, J lost 0 bases, and 14 bases lay in between. The chain's CDR3 is CATSHEASTDTQYF. CDR3 coding DNA: TGTGCCACTTCGCACGAGGCGAGCACAGATACGCAGTATTTT.

The V and J genes are TRBV27 and TRBJ2-7; possibly TRBD2 for D (6 bases). Trimming removed 4 bases from V and 1 base from J, with 14 bases in between. The germline V gene encodes CDR1 MNHEY and CDR2 SMNVEV (reference sequence). This CDR3 spans 15 amino acids. CDR3 in DNA: TGTGCCAGCAGTTCCCGGGAGAGCGCTTCCTACGAGCAGTACTTC. Its protein is CASSSRESASYEQYF.

This clone was picked up one time. The chain recombines TRBV6-4 with TRBJ2-3, with 13 bases aligning to TRBD2. The germline gives CDR1 MRHNA, CDR2 SNTAGT. The CDR3 totals 16 residues. The junction had 4 bases not matched to a gene; V was cut back by 3 bases and J by 4 bases. This CDR3 is CASSDRGLAGADTQYF. The CDR3 region has the DNA TGTGCCAGCAGTGATCGTGGACTAGCGGGGGCAGATACGCAGTATTTT.

This clone was observed a handful of times. CDR3 sequence: CATGRLTNEKLFF. As DNA, the CDR3 is TGTGCCACCGGTAGACTAACTAATGAAAAACTGTTTTTT. This chain links TRBV6-5 with TRBJ1-4, with D unresolved. The germline CDR1 and CDR2 sequences are MNHEY and SVGAGI. V was clipped by 10 bases and J by 1 base, with 10 bases between them. CDR3 length equals 13 residues.

The chain combines TRBV13 with TRBJ1-4; 8 bases are shared with TRBD1. The germline V gene encodes CDR1 PRHDT and CDR2 FYEKMQ (reference sequence). This CDR3 is 14 amino acids long. With V trimmed by 6 bases and J by 5 bases, 5 bases remained unmatched. The CDR3 coding sequence is TGTGCCAGCAGGAGTACAGGGGGAAATGAAAAACTGTTTTTT. Translated: CASRSTGGNEKLFF.

The gene calls are TRBV30 and TRBJ1-3, with 8 bases aligning to TRBD1. The CDR3 is 15 residues long. Germline V gene sequence: CDR1 GTSNPN, CDR2 SVGIG (reference sequence). The V segment lost 5 bases and the J segment 3 bases; nucleotides outside the gene matches: 9. The CDR3 region has the DNA TGTGCCTGGGTACCCGACAGGGGAGTTGGAAACACCATATATTTT. It specifies CAWVPDRGVGNTIYF.

V is TRBV7-9 and J is TRBJ2-1, with 7 bases lining up with TRBD2. Looked up from germline, CDR1 is SEHNR and CDR2 is FQNEAQ (reference sequence). With V trimmed by 6 bases and J by 8 bases, 7 bases remained unmatched. The CDR3 runs to 13 residues. The CDR3 spells CASRRTSLHEQFF. In DNA form, the CDR3 reads TGTGCCAGCAGACGGACTAGTCTGCATGAGCAGTTCTTC.

The chain links TRBV11-2 to TRBJ1-1; 7 bases agree with TRBD1. From germline, CDR1 is SGHAT and CDR2 FQNNGV. CDR3 size: 15 residues. V lost 1 base, J lost 5 bases, and 7 bases stayed unmatched. The CDR3 is CASSLGGGVGTEAFF. The CDR3 DNA follows: TGTGCCAGCAGCTTAGGAGGGGGCGTAGGAACTGAAGCTTTCTTT.

The rearrangement uses TRBV5-6 and TRBJ2-1; 10 positions agree with TRBD2. Germline CDR1 SGHDT, CDR2 YYEEEE. CDR3 length equals 16 residues. The V and J ends lost 4 bases and 5 bases, in that order; junction bases with no gene match: 9. CDR3 residues: CASSEAGTSVNNEQFF. In nucleotides, the CDR3 is TGTGCCAGCAGCGAGGCCGGGACTAGCGTCAACAATGAGCAGTTCTTC.

This clone was seen just once. The rearrangement links TRBV18 to TRBJ1-3; 12 bases agree with TRBD1. Germline V gene lookup returns CDR1 KGHSH and CDR2 LQKENI. The ends lost 6 bases at V and 2 bases at J; junction bases unmatched: 14. The CDR3 is made up of 19 amino acids. The CDR3 coding sequence is TGTGCCAGCTCTCCCGCCGGGACAGGGGGCCTCATAGCTGGAAACACCATATATTTT. This encodes CASSPAGTGGLIAGNTIYF.

This clone appeared a single time. The chain employs TRBV6-5 and TRBJ2-3; 8 positions match TRBD2. Germline V gene data show CDR1 as MNHEY and CDR2 as SVGAGI. V dropped 9 bases and J dropped 4; count of bases not matched to a gene: 12. The CDR3 totals 15 residues. CDR3 sequence: CARPKREWAADTQYF. The CDR3 bases are TGTGCCAGACCTAAGCGGGAGTGGGCCGCAGATACGCAGTATTTT.

The chain carries TRBV5-1 and TRBJ2-7; 11 bases align to TRBD1. Germline CDR1 is SGHRS and CDR2 is YFSETQ. This CDR3 comprises 14 residues. The J segment lost 2 bases and the V segment lost 7 bases, leaving 5 bases of the junction unmatched. The CDR3 reads CASSGTGGPYEQYF. CDR3 DNA sequence: TGCGCCAGCTCCGGGACAGGGGGACCCTACGAGCAGTACTTC.

The rearrangement joins TRBV11-2 to TRBJ2-6; TRBD1 might be the D (5 bases). Per the germline V gene, CDR1 is SGHAT and CDR2 is FQNNGV. The CDR3 contains 15 residues. Between the trimmed V and J ends, which lost 3 bases and 1 base, there was a span of 7 bases. CDR3 bases: TGTGCCAGCAGCTTTACAGGTTCTGGGGCCAACGTCCTGACTTTC. Translated: CASSFTGSGANVLTF.